This T cell receptor (beta chain) was obtained from a study of blood T cells in healthy people across ages. As regards this clonotype: The antigen is unknown.

CDR3 length equals 15 residues. The germline CDR1 and CDR2 sequences are SGHRS and YFSETQ. Trimming cost V 2 bases and J 1 base; bases outside gene matches: 5. Combining a sample-barcoded 5' primer with a J-beta primer mix, a second PCR ran for roughly 7 to 12 cycles. TCRdb fed the 5' RACE reads into MiXCR, producing one record per CDR3 protein. This sample has 250,000 to 300,000 distinct CDR3 sequences, with roughly 26% found just once. The study recruited healthy Caucasian donors from Russia who were aged about 6 to 90. Study-level findings and limits: Age brought a roughly linear fall in TCR beta diversity measured per million T cells. The study lacked donor CMV status, which possibly confounded expanded clonotype changes.

The sequencing sample was made of blood. This chain connects TRBV5-1 to TRBJ2-7; 8 bases fit TRBD2. This TCR came from a woman in her 70s in good health. The CDR3 DNA sequence: TGCGCCAGCAGCTTCGGCGGGAGGTCGTCCTACGAGCAGTACTTC. Its translation: CASSFGGRSSYEQYF.